This is a list of T cell receptor beta chains from one sample in a study of blood T cell repertoires in COVID-19. TCRdb's table, derived via immunoSEQ multiplex PCR, lists solely in-frame clones and lacks some. The table includes some 380,000 clones, 70% to 90% detected once. The sample taken for sequencing was PBMCs or T cells enriched from blood (not recorded which). The receptor source for this set is a man between 25 and 39 years old who had recovered from COVID-19. The CDR3 runs from the conserved cysteine through the conserved F or W. The D gene is left open where the match is weak. A row's size may be missing; if present it is once, few, many or a size class.

TRBJ1-1 TRBV7-2 . TRBD1 TGTGCCAGCAGCTTAGAAGGGACAGGATCCACTGAAGCTTTCTTT CASSLEGTGSTEAFF
TRBJ1-1 TRBV7-9 . . TGTGCCAGCAGCCTAGGAGGGATTAACACTGAAGCTTTCTTT CASSLGGINTEAFF
TRBJ1-1 TRBV9 . . TGTGCCAGCAGCGTATCCGTGAACACTGAAGCTTTCTTT CASSVSVNTEAFF
TRBJ2-7 TRBV3-1/TRBV3-2 . TRBD1 TGTGCCAGCAGCCAAGATCCAGGGGGCGAGTACGAGCAGTACTTC CASSQDPGGEYEQYF
TRBJ2-2 TRBV5-8 . TRBD1 TGTGCCAGCAGCTTGTACAGGGGTGGAACCGGGGAGCTGTTTTTT CASSLYRGGTGELFF
TRBJ1-1 TRBV19 once . TGTGCCAGTAGTATAGCCGCTGAAGCTTTCTTT CASSIAAEAFF
TRBJ2-3 TRBV9 . TRBD2 TGTGCCAGCAGCGCCGTCAGCGGGGGGGCAGGGGGAGATACGCAGTATTTT CASSAVSGGAGGDTQYF
TRBJ1-1 TRBV7-2 . . TGTGCCAGCAGCTTAGTCGGATCCAGGTTAGCTTTCTTT CASSLVGSRLAFF
TRBJ2-1 TRBV7-9 . TRBD2 TGTGCCAGCAGCTTAGGACTAGCGGGGGAGCAGTTCTTC CASSLGLAGEQFF
TRBJ2-7 TRBV10-1 . TRBD1 TGCGCCAGCAGTGAAAGGGGACAGGGGACCCACGAGCAGTACTTC CASSERGQGTHEQYF
TRBJ1-3 TRBV12-3/TRBV12-4 . . TGTGCCAGCAGCACCCTCCGCGTGAACACCATATATTTT CASSTLRVNTIYF
TRBJ1-2 TRBV27 . . TGTGCCAGCAGTTTTGGTCATGGGGGCGCTGTATCGGGCTACACCTTC CASSFGHGGAVSGYTF
TRBJ1-2 TRBV10-3 few TRBD1 TGTGCCATCAGTGTGGGGACAGGCGAGGCGGGCTACACCTTC CAISVGTGEAGYTF
TRBJ1-2 TRBV5-5 . . TGTGCCAGCAGCTTAGAGACAACCGAGACGGCCAGGTATGGCTACACCTTC CASSLETTETARYGYTF
TRBJ1-5 TRBV7-8 . . TGTGCCAGCAGCCCTACAGAGGGAATGCCCCAGCATTTT CASSPTEGMPQHF
TRBJ2-7 TRBV7-9 . TRBD1 TGTGCCAGCAGCTCTTGGACAGGGTCCCACGAGCAGTACTTC CASSSWTGSHEQYF
TRBJ1-2 TRBV3-1/TRBV3-2 . TRBD1 TGTGCCAGCAGCCACCCTGGGACAGACTATGGCTACACCTTC CASSHPGTDYGYTF
TRBJ1-6 TRBV6-6 . TRBD1 TGTGCCAGCATACCCCAGGGGGCGGGGAATTCACCCCTCCACTTT CASIPQGAGNSPLHF
TRBJ1-2 TRBV2 . TRBD1 TGTGCCAGCAGTGACCGAGGGGGCGGCTACACCTTC CASSDRGGGYTF
TRBJ2-7 TRBV18 . TRBD1 TGTGCCAGCTCACCACCGGGACAGAACTACGAGCAGTACTTC CASSPPGQNYEQYF
TRBJ1-3 TRBV3-1/TRBV3-2 . . TGTGCCAGCAGCCAAGAAGGGGACACCATATATTTT CASSQEGDTIYF
TRBJ2-5 TRBV4-3 . TRBD1 TGCGCCAGCAGCCCCTGGACAGGGGACCAAGAGACCCAGTACTTC CASSPWTGDQETQYF
TRBJ1-1 TRBV5-4 . . TGTGCCAGCAGCGCCCCGGGGGGCACTGAAGCTTTCTTT CASSAPGGTEAFF
TRBJ1-4 TRBV19 . . TGTGCCAGTACCCCAGGGGCAACTAATGAAAAACTGTTTTTT CASTPGATNEKLFF
TRBJ2-3 TRBV6-4 . . TGTGCCAGCAGTGACTCTGGCCGTGATACGCAGTATTTT CASSDSGRDTQYF
TRBJ1-5 TRBV12-5 . TRBD1 TGTGCTAGTGGTTCGAACGGACAGGCTAGCAATCAGCCCCAGCATTTT CASGSNGQASNQPQHF
TRBJ1-2 TRBV4-1 . . TGCGCCAGCAGCCAAGATTCGGCAGGGGCGAGTTATGGCTACACCTTC CASSQDSAGASYGYTF
TRBJ1-3 TRBV5-1 . . TGCGCCAGCAGCGCGATGATCGGGTCCGACACCATATATTTT CASSAMIGSDTIYF
TRBJ1-2 TRBV19 . . TGTGCCAGTAGTATCTCCTCGGGAAACTATGGCTACACCTTC CASSISSGNYGYTF
TRBJ1-2 TRBV2 . TRBD1 TGTGCCAGCAGTAGGGACAGAAACTATGGCTACACCTTC CASSRDRNYGYTF
TRBJ1-2 TRBV18 . TRBD1 TGTGCCAGCTCAGCGAGGACAGGGGAGGACTATGGCTACACCTTC CASSARTGEDYGYTF
TRBJ1-5 TRBV3-1/TRBV3-2 few TRBD1 TGTGCCAGCAGCCAGGCAGGGGGAAGCAATCAGCCCCAGCATTTT CASSQAGGSNQPQHF
TRBJ2-5 TRBV4-2 . TRBD2 TGTGCCAGCAGCCAAGATCGAGCGGGAGTCCAAGAGACCCAGTACTTC CASSQDRAGVQETQYF
TRBJ2-7 TRBV7-9 . TRBD1 TGTGCCAGCAGCTCGGGACAGGGGGCGCCCTACGAGCAGTACTTC CASSSGQGAPYEQYF
TRBJ1-5 TRBV10-1 . . TGCGCCAGCAGTGAATTGGGGGCGGATAGCAATCAGCCCCAGCATTTT CASSELGADSNQPQHF
TRBJ2-1 TRBV30 once . TGTGCCTGGACCCCCTGGGGCGGGGGCGGGGGTAATGAGCAGTTCTTC CAWTPWGGGGGNEQFF
TRBJ2-2 TRBV24-1 once . TGTGCCACCAGTACAGGATCCTTATCGTTCGCGAACACCGGGGAGCTGTTTTTT CATSTGSLSFANTGELFF
TRBJ1-5 TRBV6-1 few . TGTGCCAGCAGTGAATATGGAGGGGATCCCTATCAGCCCCAGCATTTT CASSEYGGDPYQPQHF
TRBJ1-2 TRBV12-3/TRBV12-4 . . TGTGCCAGCAGTCCACAGGGAAACTATGGCTACACCTTC CASSPQGNYGYTF
TRBJ1-6 TRBV5-1 . TRBD1 TGCGCCAGCAGTATCGGACAGGTTACGAATTCACCCCTCCACTTT CASSIGQVTNSPLHF
TRBJ1-2 TRBV4-1 . TRBD1 TGCGCCAGCAGCCAAGTCCGGGACAGGGCCCATGGCTACACCTTC CASSQVRDRAHGYTF
TRBJ2-1 TRBV4-2 . TRBD2 TGTGCCAGCAGCCAAGTGGCTAGCGGGGGCAATGAGCAGTTCTTC CASSQVASGGNEQFF
TRBJ1-3 TRBV11-2 . TRBD1 TGTGCCAGCAGCTTGACAGGGTATGGAAACACCATATATTTT CASSLTGYGNTIYF
TRBJ2-7 TRBV6-4 . . TGTGCCAGCAGTGACCGGTGGGGAGACGAGCAGTACTTC CASSDRWGDEQYF
TRBJ1-2 TRBV19 once . TGTGCCAGTAGCCTGGCTCCCGATGTAGGGGATGGCTACACCTTC CASSLAPDVGDGYTF
TRBJ2-1 TRBV6-1 . TRBD2 TGTGCCAGCAGTGAAGCGCTTCGGGGGGATGAGCAGTTCTTC CASSEALRGDEQFF
TRBJ1-3 TRBV5-4 . . TGTGCCAGCAGCTTCGCCCAGGGGTCCGGAAACACCATATATTTT CASSFAQGSGNTIYF
TRBJ2-7 TRBV19 . TRBD1 TGTGCCAGTAGTGGGGACAGGGGGTACGAGCAGTACTTC CASSGDRGYEQYF
TRBJ1-2 TRBV12-3/TRBV12-4 . . TGTGCCAGCAGTTCCTTACTCCGTGGCTACACCTTC CASSSLLRGYTF
TRBJ2-3 TRBV5-1 . TRBD1 TGCGCCAGCAGCTCCGGACAGGCCCTCACAGATACGCAGTATTTT CASSSGQALTDTQYF
TRBJ1-1 TRBV18 . . TGTGCCAGCTCACCTTACGGGATGGGGAACACTGAAGCTTTCTTT CASSPYGMGNTEAFF